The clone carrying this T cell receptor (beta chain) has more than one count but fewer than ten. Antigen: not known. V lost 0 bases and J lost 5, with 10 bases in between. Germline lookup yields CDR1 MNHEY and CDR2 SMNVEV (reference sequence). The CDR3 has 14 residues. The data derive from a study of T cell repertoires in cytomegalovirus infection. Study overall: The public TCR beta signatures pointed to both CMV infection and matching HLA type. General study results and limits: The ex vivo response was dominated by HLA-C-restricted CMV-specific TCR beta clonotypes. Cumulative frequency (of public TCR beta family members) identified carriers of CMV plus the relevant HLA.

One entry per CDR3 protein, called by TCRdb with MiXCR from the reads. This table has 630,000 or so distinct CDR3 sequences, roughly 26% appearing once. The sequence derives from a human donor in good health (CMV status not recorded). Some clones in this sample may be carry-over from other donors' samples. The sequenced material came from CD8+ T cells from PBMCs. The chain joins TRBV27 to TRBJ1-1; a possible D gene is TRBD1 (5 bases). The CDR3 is CASSLSGRYTEAFF. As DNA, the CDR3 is TGTGCCAGCAGTTTATCGGGGCGGTATACTGAAGCTTTCTTT.